The entry below describes one T cell receptor beta chain. No antigen is known for it. The sample originates from a study of cytomegalovirus exposure and HLA in healthy donors. The study's findings and limits: Researchers reported that a few CMV-associated chains were confirmed in vitro as CMV antigen-specific. Common viral pathogens seemed, in a later analysis, to connect with several of the most significant clusters. Later analysis found that TCR beta chains associated with HLA were more clonally expanded than other, equally common chains.

Primers: 60 Vbeta forward and 13 Jbeta reverse. The protocol was immunoSEQ multiplex PCR, while the TCRdb copy is restricted to in-frame clones and leaves out a portion. The repertoire holds about 150,000 clones, with 70% to 90% as singletons. The germline V gene encodes CDR1 SGHNT and CDR2 YENEEA. V dropped 2 bases and J dropped 4 bases, with 12 bases sitting between them. This CDR3 comprises 14 residues. Sequenced material: PBMCs. This TCR was sampled from a man in his forties or fifties in good health and CMV-seronegative. The chain carries TRBV11-3 and TRBJ2-7, with D possibly matching TRBD2 (7 bases). CDR3: CASSLRGGIYEQYF. The CDR3 region has the DNA TGTGCCAGCAGCTTAAGGGGGGGAATTTACGAGCAGTACTTC.